What follows are 17 T cell receptor beta chains derived from one specimen sequenced in a study of blood T cell repertoires in COVID-19. TCRdb's table, derived via immunoSEQ multiplex PCR, lists solely in-frame clones and lacks some. Of fewer than 70,000 clones in the sample, roughly nine tenths were seen once. Specimen: peripheral blood. The receptors were gathered from a woman between 70 and 85 years old with active COVID-19.

The chain carries TRBV10-3 and TRBJ2-1, with TRBD2 matching 10 bases. Germline-derived CDR1 and CDR2 are ENHRY and SYGVKD. The CDR3 runs to 17 residues. The ends lost 4 bases at V and 5 bases at J; junction bases unmatched: 11. CDR3 in amino acids: CAISALTGTSAHNEQFF. The CDR3 DNA reads TGTGCCATCAGTGCACTTACCGGGACTAGCGCCCACAATGAGCAGTTCTTC.

CDR3 sequence: CASSIVSRGEETQYF. In DNA form, the CDR3 reads TGTGCCAGTAGTATAGTAAGCAGGGGGGAAGAGACCCAGTACTTC. The rearrangement uses TRBV19 and TRBJ2-5; TRBD1 might be the D (7 bases). The germline CDR1 and CDR2 sequences are LNHDA and SQIVND (reference sequence). CDR3 length: 15 residues. Between the trimmed V and J ends, which lost 1 base and 3 bases, there was a span of 12 bases.

The chain has TRBV19 and TRBJ2-4; D perhaps matches TRBD1 (6 bases). The V gene's germline CDR1 is LNHDA and CDR2 SQIVND (reference sequence). V lost 4 bases and J 6 bases, leaving 10 bases between the germline ends. The CDR3 is 13 residues long. CDR3 in amino acids: CASSTRDINIQYF. CDR3 DNA sequence: TGTGCCAGTAGTACACGGGACATAAACATTCAGTACTTC. The full variable domain, in which reference TRBV19 and TRBJ2-4 provide the parts outside the CDR3, is DGGITQSPKYLFRKEGQNVTLSCEQNLNHDAMYWYRQDPGQGLRLIYYSQIVNDFQKGDIAEGYSVSREKKESFPLTVTSAQKNPTAFYLCASSTRDINIQYFGAGTRLSVL.

This chain links TRBV4-1 with TRBJ1-5, with 7 bases matching TRBD1. This CDR3 comprises 15 residues. Germline CDR1 MGHRA, CDR2 YSYEKL. The V segment lost 0 bases and the J segment 7 bases; nucleotides outside the gene matches: 6. The CDR3 is CASSQDLGGWQPQHF. DNA for the CDR3: TGCGCCAGCAGCCAAGATCTAGGGGGCTGGCAGCCCCAGCATTTT.

J is TRBJ1-6 and V is TRBV2; the match to TRBD1 covers 9 bases. V was pared by 0 bases and J by 10 bases, with 7 bases of the junction left unmatched. Germline V gives CDR1 SNHLY, CDR2 FYNNEI. This CDR3 region has 16 residues. The DNA of the CDR3 is TGTGCCAGCAGTGAAGCCTGGGGACAGGGCCGATCACCCCTCCACTTT. It translates to CASSEAWGQGRSPLHF.

This clone has a single count. This sequence joins TRBV19 and TRBJ1-1; no definite D call. Trimming left V 6 bases short and J 0 bases short, with 8 bases between. The germline gives CDR1 LNHDA, CDR2 SQIVND (reference sequence). This CDR3 is 13 amino acids long. For the CDR3, the DNA is TGTGCCAGTAGACTCTCCTTGAACACTGAAGCTTTCTTT. This gives the protein CASRLSLNTEAFF.

The table lists this clone with a count of one. V usage is TRBV30 and J usage is TRBJ2-7, with D possibly being TRBD1 (6 bases). The germline V gene has CDR1 GTSNPN and CDR2 SVGIG (reference sequence). The CDR3 runs 11 residues. Trimming cost V 5 bases and J 4 bases, with 9 bases left between them. CDR3 in DNA: TGTGCCTGGGGACAGTCATACGAGCAGTACTTC. Amino acids: CAWGQSYEQYF.

V usage is TRBV4-1 and J usage is TRBJ2-6; tentative D call: TRBD1 (6 bases). V gave up 3 bases and J gave up 4 bases, with 19 bases separating them. The CDR3 is 18 residues long. CDR1 MGHRA and CDR2 YSYEKL come from the germline V gene. The DNA for the CDR3 is TGCGCCAGCAGCCAGGGTGGCCAGGGGCAAGTCGGGGCCAACGTCCTGACTTTC. It is translated as CASSQGGQGQVGANVLTF.

The V call is TRBV14, the J call TRBJ1-2; D may be TRBD1 (5 bases). V was pared by 1 base and J by 7 bases, with 22 bases between. Per germline, CDR1 SGHDN and CDR2 FVKESK. This CDR3 spans 17 amino acids. This chain's CDR3 is CASSQVWSGAGQVGYTF. The CDR3 nucleotides read TGTGCCAGCAGCCAAGTTTGGTCTGGGGCAGGGCAGGTTGGCTACACCTTC. Combining the CDR3 with reference TRBV14 and TRBJ1-2 gives the whole variable domain EAGVTQFPSHSVIEKGQTVTLRCDPISGHDNLYWYRRVMGKEIKFLLHFVKESKQDESGMPNNRFLAERTGGTYSTLKVQPAELEDSGVYFCASSQVWSGAGQVGYTFGSGTRLTVV.

The chain joins TRBV12-3 or TRBV12-4 to TRBJ2-7, with a possible D match to TRBD1 (5 bases). The CDR3 sequence is 13 residues long. Trimming cost V 8 bases and J 8 bases, with 19 bases left between them. In nucleotides, the CDR3 is TGTGCCAGCCAATTGGGGCTCACATATCAGCAGTACTTC. This encodes CASQLGLTYQQYF.

V usage is TRBV18 and J usage is TRBJ2-3; a possible D gene is TRBD2 (6 bases). Germline V CDR1 and CDR2: KGHSH, LQKENI. The germline V and J ends were trimmed by 0 bases and 6 bases, with 10 bases remaining between them. This CDR3 has 14 amino acids. The CDR3 DNA reads TGTGCCAGCTCACCACCCCGTCTAGCGGATACGCAGTATTTT. Protein sequence: CASSPPRLADTQYF.

J is TRBJ2-7 and V is TRBV5-6; TRBD2 is a possible D gene (5 bases). V was trimmed by 5 bases and J by 4 bases, leaving 19 bases between them. Germline-derived CDR1 and CDR2 are SGHDT and YYEEEE. This CDR3 has 15 amino acids. Here the CDR3 reads CASRPGRLTSYEQYF. In DNA form, the CDR3 reads TGTGCCAGCAGGCCCGGCCGACTAACTTCTTACGAGCAGTACTTC.

The V gene is TRBV3-1 (or the pseudogene TRBV3-2), the J gene TRBJ2-3; 9 bases fit TRBD2. The J segment lost 2 bases and the V segment lost 1 base, leaving 4 bases of the junction unmatched. The CDR3 runs 16 residues. Per germline, CDR1 LGHDT and CDR2 YNNKEL (reference sequence). CDR3 sequence reads: CASSQGTSANTDTQYF. In DNA form, the CDR3 reads TGTGCCAGCAGCCAAGGGACTAGCGCTAACACAGATACGCAGTATTTT.

This clone was found a few times. This chain joins TRBV27 and TRBJ1-1, with D perhaps TRBD1 (5 bases). The length of the CDR3 is 13 residues. CDR1 and CDR2 (germline): MNHEY, SMNVEV (reference sequence). V lost 1 base to trimming and J lost 11 bases, with 14 bases between them. The CDR3 nucleotides read TGTGCCAGCAGTTTATGGGTTTCGGGGGTGGCTTTCTTT. It codes for CASSLWVSGVAFF.

The rearrangement joins TRBV28 to TRBJ2-7; 9 bases line up with TRBD1. V shed 8 bases, J shed 5 bases, and the junction held 4 bases outside the gene matches. Germline CDR1 and CDR2: MDHEN and SYDVKM. The CDR3 runs 12 residues. The DNA for the CDR3 is TGTGCCAGCCGCACAGGGGGCAACGAGCAGTACTTC. It yields the protein CASRTGGNEQYF.

This sequence joins TRBV5-1 and TRBJ1-1; TRBD1 might be the D (6 bases). The CDR3 consists of 17 residues. In germline, CDR1 is SGHRS, CDR2 YFSETQ. Trimming removed 4 bases at V and 4 bases at J, with 23 bases between. In DNA form, the CDR3 reads TGCGCCAGCAGCAATCCTCCGTACAGGGTAGGGGGCACTGAAGCTTTCTTT. Its protein is CASSNPPYRVGGTEAFF.

V gene TRBV4-1 combines with J gene TRBJ1-5, with 7 positions matching TRBD1. The germline gives CDR1 MGHRA, CDR2 YSYEKL. This CDR3 is 19 amino acids long. The ends lost 1 base at V and 1 base at J; junction bases unmatched: 13. CDR3 sequence reads: CASSQAATGSISSNQPQHF. In nucleotides, the CDR3 is TGCGCCAGCAGCCAAGCTGCGACAGGGAGCATCTCAAGCAATCAGCCCCAGCATTTT.